This T cell receptor (beta chain) was recovered during a study of blood T cell repertoires in COVID-19. Turning to the study itself: T cells, B-cell-depleted T cells, or PBMCs supplied cDNA or gDNA.

Sequencing was performed with immunoSEQ multiplex PCR; in TCRdb, only in-frame clones are kept and a portion is missing. This sample has 350,000 to 450,000 clones; roughly nine tenths occur once, and the top ten carry about 0.9%. V lost 2 bases and J lost 1, with 23 bases in between. Germline V gives CDR1 SGHTA, CDR2 FQGNSA. CDR3 length equals 19 residues. The sequencing input was PBMCs or T cells enriched from blood (not recorded which). The chain joins TRBV7-2 to TRBJ1-1; maybe TRBD1 (5 bases). This TCR was recovered from a middle-aged woman who had been exposed to COVID-19. This CDR3 is CASSLTPRTRQNANTEAFF. The CDR3, as DNA: TGTGCCAGCAGCTTAACCCCACGCACGAGACAGAACGCGAACACTGAAGCTTTCTTT.